This section outlines one TCR beta chain sequence together with its context. This sample is drawn from a study of cytomegalovirus exposure and HLA in healthy donors. It was with 60 Vbeta and 13 Jbeta primers that the PCR ran. Clones were sequenced by immunoSEQ multiplex PCR, and TCRdb holds only the in-frame ones, with some missing. The sample holds under 150,000 clones, approximately 82% seen once. This TCR came from a man in his forties in good health and CMV-seronegative. The sample consisted of PBMCs.

The CDR3 reads CSADIGQEHNEQFF. The CDR3 DNA follows: TGCAGCGCTGACATCGGACAGGAACACAATGAGCAGTTCTTC. This chain joins TRBV29-1 and TRBJ2-1; 7 bases align to TRBD1. The ends lost 7 bases at V and 5 bases at J; junction bases unmatched: 11. The CDR3 consists of 14 residues. The germline V gene has CDR1 SQVTM and CDR2 ANQGSEA.